This T cell receptor (beta chain) stems from a study of identical twins. The CDR3 has 16 amino acids. Germline loops: CDR1 SGHRS, CDR2 YFSETQ. With V trimmed by 2 bases and J by 8 bases, 11 bases remained unmatched. This clonotype was picked up a small number of times. TCRdb ran MiXCR on the 5' RACE reads and lists one entry per CDR3 protein. Here the sample spans hundreds of thousands of distinct CDR3 sequences, less than 10% being singletons. The sample taken for sequencing was memory (CD45RO+) T cells sorted from blood. The chain employs TRBV5-1 and TRBJ2-1, with 9 bases matching TRBD1. This clonotype was obtained from a woman in her late teens or twenties in good health. The CDR3 DNA follows: TGCGCCAGCAGCTTTACAGGGGGCAACGGAATGGATGAGCAGTTCTTC. Translated, it gives CASSFTGGNGMDEQFF.